This section outlines one TCR beta chain sequence together with its context. The antigen is undetermined. Per the germline V gene, CDR1 is SGDLS and CDR2 is YYNGEE. V was clipped by 4 bases and J by 6 bases; unmatched bases: 9. CDR3 size: 15 residues. The record originates from a study of cytomegalovirus exposure and HLA in healthy donors. Looking at the study overall: Earlier, 100 million or so unique TCR beta sequences were recovered from around 200 million T cells by an analysis. Regarding the study as a whole: One cluster of highly shared sequence variants probably arose as a sequencing artifact. When analyzed later, the rates of TCR association showed variation by HLA locus, with DRB1 the most and HLA-C the fewest. In a later analysis, at a false discovery rate of 0.05, about 17,000 TCR beta sequences matched HLA alleles.

PCR amplification relied on 60 Vbeta primers (plus 13 Jbeta primers). Assay: immunoSEQ multiplex PCR; the TCRdb copy retains only in-frame clones and omits some. Here the sample spans 200,000 or so clones, approximately 81% being singletons. Sequences were obtained from PBMCs. The V call is TRBV9, the J call TRBJ2-2; 7 bases match TRBD2. The receptor comes from a boy younger than 18 in good health and CMV-seronegative. The CDR3 here is CASSILVGGSGELFF. CDR3 bases: TGTGCCAGCAGCATCCTAGTGGGGGGGTCCGGGGAGCTGTTTTTT. Full variable domain (rest looked up from reference TRBV9 and TRBJ2-2): DSGVTQTPKHLITATGQRVTLRCSPRSGDLSVYWYQQSLDQGLQFLIQYYNGEERAKGNILERFSAQQFPDLHSELNLSSLELGDSALYFCASSILVGGSGELFFGEGSRLTVL.